This T cell receptor beta chain was obtained from a study of shared clonotypes between healthy human individuals. Looking at the study overall: The cohort had a couple of women and three men, ages 18 to 49. Whole-study results and caveats: Roughly 5% of naive CD4 clonotypes were common to a handful of donors.

Remarks on this clone: The antigen is undetermined.

Nashville, Tennessee was home to all donors, who were Caucasian adults. Investigators divided CD4+ cells into CD45RA+ naive and CD45RA-negative memory subsets. Germline CDR1 is MNHEY and CDR2 is SVGAGI. This CDR3 is 11 amino acids long. Trimming took off 6 bases at V and 11 bases at J, with 8 bases between the two ends. Profiled with immunoSEQ multiplex PCR; TCRdb holds only in-frame clones, not every one. The sample contains roughly 2 million clones, 85% to 95% of which appear only once. Sequencing was performed on naive CD4+ T cells sorted from blood. The sample's subset: CD45RA+ positively selected. The TCR was taken from a man between 18 and 29 years old in good health. The gene calls are TRBV6-5 and TRBJ1-6, with a tentative D call TRBD1 (5 bases). CDR3: CASSLGAPLHF. CDR3 nucleotides: TGTGCCAGCAGCCTAGGGGCACCCCTCCACTTT.